This T cell receptor (beta chain) was sequenced during a study of shared clonotypes between healthy human individuals. Sorted-subset replicate PCR reactions were performed with approximately 190 ng DNA, corresponding to roughly 30,000 T cell genomes. Using immunoSEQ multiplex PCR, the repertoire was profiled, and TCRdb retains in-frame clones only, with some absent. Of about 2.2 million clones detected, 85% to 95% appear once; the ten largest clones hold approximately 1.7%. V gave up 1 base and J gave up 4 bases, with 11 bases separating them. CDR1 is SEHNR, CDR2 FQNEAQ, per germline (reference sequence). The CDR3 extends over 14 amino acids. Positive CCR7 selection of CD45RO-negative cells yielded the naive CD8 cells, and terminally differentiated effector memory CD45RA+ cells were excluded.

The chain combines TRBV7-9 with TRBJ2-7; either TRBD1 or TRBD2 may supply D (5 bases each). This sequence originates from a young man in good health. Some clones in this sample may be carry-over from other donors' samples. The sequenced sample consisted of naive CD8+ T cells from PBMCs. The CDR3 spells CASSLVGTEYEQYF. The CDR3 DNA reads TGTGCCAGCAGCTTAGTCGGGACGGAATACGAGCAGTACTTC.